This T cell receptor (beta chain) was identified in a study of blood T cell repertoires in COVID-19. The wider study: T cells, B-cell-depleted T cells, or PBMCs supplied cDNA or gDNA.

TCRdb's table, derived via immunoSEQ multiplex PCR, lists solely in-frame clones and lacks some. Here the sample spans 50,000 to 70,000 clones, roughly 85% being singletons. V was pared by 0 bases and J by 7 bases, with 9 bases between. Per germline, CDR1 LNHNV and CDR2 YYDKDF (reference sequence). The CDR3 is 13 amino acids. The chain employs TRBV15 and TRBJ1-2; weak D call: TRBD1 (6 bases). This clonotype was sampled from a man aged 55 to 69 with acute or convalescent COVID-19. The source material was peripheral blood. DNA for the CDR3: TGTGCCACCAGCAGAGAGACAGGTCCTGGCTACACCTTC. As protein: CATSRETGPGYTF.